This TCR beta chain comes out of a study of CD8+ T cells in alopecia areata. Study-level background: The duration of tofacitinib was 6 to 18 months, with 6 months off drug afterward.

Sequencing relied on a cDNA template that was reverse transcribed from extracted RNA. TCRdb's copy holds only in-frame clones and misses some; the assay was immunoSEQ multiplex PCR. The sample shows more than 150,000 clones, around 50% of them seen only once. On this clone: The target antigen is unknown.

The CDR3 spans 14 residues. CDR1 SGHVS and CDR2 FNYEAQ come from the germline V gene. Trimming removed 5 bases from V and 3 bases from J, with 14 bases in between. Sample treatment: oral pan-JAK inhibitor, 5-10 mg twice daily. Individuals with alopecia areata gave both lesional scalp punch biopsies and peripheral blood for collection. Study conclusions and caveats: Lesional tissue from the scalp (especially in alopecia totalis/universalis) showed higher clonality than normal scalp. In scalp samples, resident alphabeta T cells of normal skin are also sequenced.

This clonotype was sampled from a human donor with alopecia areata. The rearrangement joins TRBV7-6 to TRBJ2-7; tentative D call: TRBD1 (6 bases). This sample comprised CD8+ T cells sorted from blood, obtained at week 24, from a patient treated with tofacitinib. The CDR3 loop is CASSPRQDDYEQYF. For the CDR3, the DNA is TGTGCCAGCAGCCCCCGACAGGACGACTACGAGCAGTACTTC.